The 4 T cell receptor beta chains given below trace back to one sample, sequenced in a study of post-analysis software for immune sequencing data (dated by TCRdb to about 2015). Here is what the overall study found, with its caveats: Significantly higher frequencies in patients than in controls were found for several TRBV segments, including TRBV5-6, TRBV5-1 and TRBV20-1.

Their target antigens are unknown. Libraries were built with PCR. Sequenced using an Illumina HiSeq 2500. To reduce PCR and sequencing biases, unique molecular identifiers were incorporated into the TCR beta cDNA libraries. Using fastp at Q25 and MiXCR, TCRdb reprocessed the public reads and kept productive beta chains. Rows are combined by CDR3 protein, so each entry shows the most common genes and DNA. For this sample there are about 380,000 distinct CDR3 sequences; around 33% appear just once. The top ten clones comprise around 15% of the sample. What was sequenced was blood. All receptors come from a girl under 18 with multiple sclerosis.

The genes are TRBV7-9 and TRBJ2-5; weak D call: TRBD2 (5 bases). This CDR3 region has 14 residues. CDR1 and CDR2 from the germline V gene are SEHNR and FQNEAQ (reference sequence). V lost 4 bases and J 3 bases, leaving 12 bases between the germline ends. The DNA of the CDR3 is TGTGCCAGCAGCTGCCCTAGCCGGGAAGAGACCCAGTACTTC. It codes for CASSCPSREETQYF.

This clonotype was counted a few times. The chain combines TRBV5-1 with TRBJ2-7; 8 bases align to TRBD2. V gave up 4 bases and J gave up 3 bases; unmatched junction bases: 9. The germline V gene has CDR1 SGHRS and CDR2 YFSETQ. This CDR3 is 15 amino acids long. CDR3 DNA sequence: TGCGCCAGCAGCCTGTTCGGGGGGGCTGTCTACGAGCAGTACTTC. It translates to CASSLFGGAVYEQYF.

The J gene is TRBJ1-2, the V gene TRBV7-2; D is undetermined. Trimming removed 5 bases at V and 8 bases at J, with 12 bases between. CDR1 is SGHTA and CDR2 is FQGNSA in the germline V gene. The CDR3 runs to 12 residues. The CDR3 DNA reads TGTGCCAGCAGCCTCACCACGAAGGGCTACACCTTC. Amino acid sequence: CASSLTTKGYTF.

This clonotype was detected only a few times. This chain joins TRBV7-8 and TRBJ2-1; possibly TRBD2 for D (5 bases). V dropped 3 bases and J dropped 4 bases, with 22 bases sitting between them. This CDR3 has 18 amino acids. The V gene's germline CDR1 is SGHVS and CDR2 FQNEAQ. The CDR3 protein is CASSFFTTGIGLYNEQFF. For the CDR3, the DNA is TGTGCCAGCAGCTTCTTCACTACGGGGATCGGACTTTACAATGAGCAGTTCTTC.